Below, 29 T cell receptor beta chains from the same sample are listed, as sequenced in a study of shared clonotypes between healthy human individuals (dated by TCRdb to about 2020). The library was made by the immunoSEQ multiplex PCR assay. Sourced from immuneACCESS, this table was stored by TCRdb with only in-frame sequences that have V and J called. A share of the clones is absent; for the studies checked, an unresolved V gene accounts for under half, and the remainder has no known explanation. The sample profile shows some 2,000,000 clones; approximately 96% of them were found once. The ten biggest clones cover 0.1% to 0.15% of the sample. Sequenced material: naive CD4+ T cells sorted from blood. The sample's cell subset or site label, decoded: CD45RA+ positively selected. These receptors all stem from a man aged 18-30 years in good health.

Concerning this clone: The sample carries other DNA sequences with the same CDR3. The chain links TRBV6-5 to TRBJ1-5; unclear D gene. Deletions cut 1 base from V and 6 bases from J, with 10 bases between. This CDR3 spans 14 amino acids. Germline-derived CDR1 and CDR2 are MNHEY and SVGAGI. The CDR3 DNA sequence: TGTGCCAGCAGTTACTTAGGGCTTGGTCAGCCCCAGCATTTT. This codes for CASSYLGLGQPQHF.

The V gene is TRBV6-5, the J gene TRBJ1-4, with D perhaps matching TRBD1 (6 bases). The CDR3 consists of 15 residues. Germline CDR1 is MNHEY and CDR2 is SVGAGI. V was clipped by 6 bases and J by 7 bases, with 18 bases between them. The CDR3 region is CASSNGQGLSEKLFF. The CDR3, as DNA: TGTGCCAGCAGCAACGGGCAGGGGCTTAGTGAAAAACTGTTTTTT.

This sequence joins TRBV2 and TRBJ1-6; 9 bases fit TRBD1. In germline, CDR1 is SNHLY, CDR2 FYNNEI. This CDR3 contains 16 residues. Trimming took 6 bases from V and 0 from J; bases not matched to a gene: 3. CDR3 nucleotides: TGTGCCAGCAGCCCGGGACAGGGCTCCTATAATTCACCCCTCCACTTT. Translating it yields CASSPGQGSYNSPLHF. Filled out from reference TRBV2 and TRBJ1-6, the complete variable domain reads EPEVTQTPSHQVTQMGQEVILRCVPISNHLYFYWYRQILGQKVEFLVSFYNNEISEKSEIFDDQFSVERPDGSNFTLKIRSTKLEDSAMYFCASSPGQGSYNSPLHFGNGTRLTVT.

The chain recombines TRBV7-8 with TRBJ1-6, with D possibly TRBD1 on 5 matching bases. CDR3 length equals 17 residues. V lost 3 bases to trimming and J lost 8 bases, with 20 bases between them. Germline-derived CDR1 and CDR2 are SGHVS and FQNEAQ. CDR3 amino acids: CASSFQEGPPSHSPLHF. Written as DNA, the CDR3 is TGTGCCAGCAGCTTCCAGGAGGGACCACCTAGCCATTCACCCCTCCACTTT.

V gene TRBV9 combines with J gene TRBJ1-1; the match to TRBD1 covers 7 bases. The germline V gene encodes CDR1 SGDLS and CDR2 YYNGEE. The CDR3 is 16 amino acids. V gave up 3 bases and J gave up 1 base; unmatched junction bases: 9. The CDR3 region is CASSAGQRNPNTEAFF. The CDR3 region has the DNA TGTGCCAGCAGCGCGGGACAGAGGAATCCGAACACTGAAGCTTTCTTT.

Points on this clone: Other DNA sequences in this specimen translate into the identical CDR3. The chain is built from TRBV5-1 and TRBJ1-2, with TRBD1 identical over 8 bases. Germline-derived CDR1 and CDR2 are SGHRS and YFSETQ. The length of the CDR3 is 15 residues. V lost 2 bases to trimming and J lost 2 bases; unmatched junction nucleotides: 5. The CDR3 coding sequence is TGCGCCAGCAGCTTTGGTCAGGGGGCGAACTATGGCTACACCTTC. This sequence encodes CASSFGQGANYGYTF.

The rearrangement joins TRBV6-5 to TRBJ2-3; 8 positions agree with TRBD2. CDR1 MNHEY and CDR2 SVGAGI come from the germline V gene. V shed 7 bases, J shed 1 base, and the junction held 4 bases outside the gene matches. The CDR3 contains 14 residues. The CDR3 loop is CASTSAGGTDTQYF. Here the CDR3 DNA reads TGTGCCAGCACCTCAGCGGGGGGCACAGATACGCAGTATTTT.

The chain employs TRBV5-4 and TRBJ2-3, with D unresolved. The CDR3 is 13 amino acids. Germline CDR1 is SGHNT and CDR2 is YYREEE (reference sequence). V was clipped by 0 bases and J by 4 bases, with 6 bases between them. The CDR3 loop is CASSLALSDTQYF. As DNA, the CDR3 is TGTGCCAGCAGCTTGGCTCTGTCAGATACGCAGTATTTT.

As concerns this clone: Other DNA sequences in this specimen translate into the identical CDR3. The rearrangement joins TRBV20-1 to TRBJ2-7, with no clear D. The length of the CDR3 is 11 residues. V was pared by 1 base and J by 0 bases, with 1 base between. CDR1 and CDR2 (germline): DFQATT, SNEGSKA (reference sequence). The CDR3 DNA reads as TGCAGTGCTAGAGCCTCCTACGAGCAGTACTTC. Amino acids: CSARASYEQYF.

The chain employs TRBV7-2 and TRBJ2-7; either TRBD1 or TRBD2 may fit D (5 bases each). The CDR3 extends over 15 amino acids. The germline V gene has CDR1 SGHTA and CDR2 FQGNSA. Trimming removed 5 bases from V and 2 bases from J, with 16 bases in between. The CDR3 region is CASSPRMGEPYEQYF. CDR3 sequence (DNA): TGTGCCAGCAGCCCCCGGATGGGGGAACCCTACGAGCAGTACTTC.

The chain carries TRBV4-2 and TRBJ2-6; D is uncertain. Looked up from germline, CDR1 is LGHNA and CDR2 is YNFKEQ. Trimming removed 3 bases at V and 3 bases at J, with 15 bases between. This CDR3 region has 17 residues. The CDR3 DNA reads TGTGCCAGCAGCCAGACGGAGTTAGGACGTGGGGCCAACGTCCTGACTTTC. Translated, it gives CASSQTELGRGANVLTF.

This clone is a singleton in its sample. V is TRBV11-3 and J is TRBJ2-1, with D possibly being TRBD2 (6 bases). This CDR3 contains 15 residues. CDR1 SGHNT and CDR2 YENEEA come from the germline V gene. Trimming took 4 bases from V and 0 from J, leaving 10 bases between them. CDR3 sequence: CASSSGLSSYNEQFF. The CDR3 nucleotides read TGTGCCAGCAGCTCGGGACTGAGCTCCTACAATGAGCAGTTCTTC.

This clone has only one observation. V usage is TRBV19 and J usage is TRBJ2-7; weak D call: TRBD2 (6 bases). V was cut by 5 bases and J by 2 bases, with 10 bases left in between. The CDR3 is made up of 13 amino acids. CDR1 and CDR2 from the germline V gene are LNHDA and SQIVND (reference sequence). The CDR3: CASSSGSPYEQYF. The DNA for the CDR3 is TGTGCCAGTAGTTCCGGGAGTCCCTACGAGCAGTACTTC. The full variable domain, with the rest looked up from reference TRBV19 and TRBJ2-7, is DGGITQSPKYLFRKEGQNVTLSCEQNLNHDAMYWYRQDPGQGLRLIYYSQIVNDFQKGDIAEGYSVSREKKESFPLTVTSAQKNPTAFYLCASSSGSPYEQYFGPGTRLTVT.

V and J are TRBV28 and TRBJ2-5; 8 positions match TRBD1. After removal of 7 bases from V and 5 bases from J, the junction contained 3 bases not matched to a gene. CDR1 and CDR2 (germline): MDHEN, SYDVKM. CDR3 length: 12 residues. The CDR3 bases are TGTGCCAGCACAGGGGGCACTGAGACCCAGTACTTC. Its protein product is CASTGGTETQYF. The whole variable domain, remainder taken from reference TRBV28 and TRBJ2-5, is DVKVTQSSRYLVKRTGEKVFLECVQDMDHENMFWYRQDPGLGLRLIYFSYDVKMKEKGDIPEGYSVSREKKERFSLILESASTNQTSMYLCASTGGTETQYFGPGTRLLVL.

The V call is TRBV5-8, the J call TRBJ1-4; a weak D match, TRBD1 (5 bases). With 0 bases removed from V and 5 bases from J, the gap between germline ends came to 11 bases. The CDR3 loop spans 15 amino acids. The germline V gene has CDR1 SGHTS and CDR2 YDEGEE. Here the CDR3 reads CASSLEGRTNEKLFF. The CDR3 DNA reads TGTGCCAGCAGCTTGGAGGGACGGACGAATGAAAAACTGTTTTTT.

This clone was observed a single time. The chain couples TRBV19 to TRBJ1-3; D gene uncertain. Trimming shortened V by 7 bases and J by 2 bases, and 9 bases separated the two germline ends. The CDR3 spans 13 residues. Germline lookup yields CDR1 LNHDA and CDR2 SQIVND (reference sequence). Here the CDR3 reads CASMVSPGNTIYF. CDR3 in DNA: TGTGCCAGTATGGTGAGCCCTGGAAACACCATATATTTT.

The chain carries TRBV28 and TRBJ2-7; TRBD1 agrees at 11 bases. The germline gives CDR1 MDHEN, CDR2 SYDVKM. V was pared by 6 bases and J by 3 bases, with 7 bases of the junction left unmatched. The CDR3 covers 15 residues. CDR3 sequence: CASSRRDRGFYEQYF. The CDR3 nucleotides read TGTGCCAGCAGCCGGAGGGACAGGGGGTTCTACGAGCAGTACTTC.

The chain joins TRBV6-6 to TRBJ2-1, with TRBD1 as a possible D gene (6 bases). Germline lookup yields CDR1 MNHNY and CDR2 SVGAGI (reference sequence). The V end was cut by 7 bases, the J end by 4 bases, with 14 bases between. CDR3 length: 14 amino acids. The CDR3 DNA follows: TGTGCCAGCAACCCGAGACAGGCTTACAATGAGCAGTTCTTC. It specifies CASNPRQAYNEQFF.

V and J are TRBV2 and TRBJ2-1, with a weak D call TRBD2 (7 bases). The ends were cut back, 8 bases at V and 9 bases at J, with 11 bases in the middle. Germline V CDR1 and CDR2: SNHLY, FYNNEI. The CDR3 has 11 amino acids. CDR3 coding DNA: TGTGCCAGCCGGGGGGCGGGTGAGCAGTTCTTC. This translates into CASRGAGEQFF.

Regarding this clone: This may be a read error: a much more frequent sequence differs by one nucleotide. The sample has other DNA sequences that encode this CDR3 too. This chain uses TRBV7-2 with TRBJ2-5, with D unresolved. Germline V gene lookup returns CDR1 SGHTA and CDR2 FQGNSA. This CDR3 comprises 11 residues. The germline V and J ends were trimmed by 5 bases and 4 bases, with 5 bases remaining between them. Here the CDR3 reads CASSVGETQYF. Here the CDR3 DNA reads TGTGCCAGCAGCGTTGGAGAGACCCAGTACTTC.

V gene TRBV4-3 combines with J gene TRBJ2-3; 7 nucleotides line up with TRBD1. V gave up 1 base and J gave up 3 bases; unmatched junction bases: 4. Germline CDR1 reads LGHNA; CDR2 reads YSLEER. The CDR3 is 15 amino acids. The CDR3 spells CASSQGTGQTDTQYF. The CDR3 bases are TGCGCCAGCAGCCAAGGGACAGGACAGACAGATACGCAGTATTTT.

In this sample, this clone turned up a few times. The chain links TRBV18 to TRBJ2-4; no firm D call. The CDR3 is 13 amino acids. V lost 3 bases and J lost 12, with 15 bases in between. Germline V lookup: CDR1 KGHSH, CDR2 LQKENI. This chain's CDR3 is CASSPSLTWAQYF. The DNA for the CDR3 is TGTGCCAGCTCACCTTCTTTGACTTGGGCTCAGTACTTC. The complete variable domain, with remaining parts taken from reference TRBV18 and TRBJ2-4, reads NAGVMQNPRHLVRRRGQEARLRCSPMKGHSHVYWYRQLPEEGLKFMVYLQKENIIDESGMPKERFSAEFPKEGPSILRIQQVVRGDSAAYFCASSPSLTWAQYFGAGTRLSVL.

On this clone: Compared with germline, one end of the junction differs, possibly owing to a read error. The chain has TRBV5-6 and TRBJ1-1, with TRBD1 matching 8 bases. Per germline, CDR1 SGHDT and CDR2 YYEEEE. This CDR3 region has 13 residues. The CDR3 protein is CASSYRTGRAKIF. The CDR3 nucleotides are TGTGCCAGCAGCTACCGGACAGGGAGGGCCAAAATCTTT.

The chain carries TRBV18 and TRBJ1-5; the D gene is possibly TRBD1 (5 bases). CDR3 size: 16 residues. V was trimmed by 4 bases and J by 6 bases, leaving 19 bases between them. Germline V gene lookup returns CDR1 KGHSH and CDR2 LQKENI. The DNA of the CDR3 is TGTGCCAGCTCACGCCTCCGGTCGGGGGACCGTCAGCCCCAGCATTTT. Residues: CASSRLRSGDRQPQHF. Full variable domain (remainder filled in from reference TRBV18 and TRBJ1-5): NAGVMQNPRHLVRRRGQEARLRCSPMKGHSHVYWYRQLPEEGLKFMVYLQKENIIDESGMPKERFSAEFPKEGPSILRIQQVVRGDSAAYFCASSRLRSGDRQPQHFGDGTRLSIL.

This chain joins TRBV6-1 and TRBJ1-3; the D is unclear. This CDR3 is built from 12 residues. Germline values: CDR1 MNHNS, CDR2 SASEGT. Deletions cut 6 bases from V and 4 bases from J, with 7 bases between. In nucleotides, the CDR3 is TGTGCCAGCAGCCCCACCGGAAACACCATATATTTT. This sequence encodes CASSPTGNTIYF.

This sequence joins TRBV30 and TRBJ1-4; TRBD1 agrees at 8 bases. Germline CDR1 is GTSNPN and CDR2 is SVGIG (reference sequence). The CDR3 extends over 15 amino acids. Losses at the gene ends were 0 bases for V and 6 bases for J; bases not matched to a gene: 6. The CDR3 here is CAWSVGDRLYEKLFF. CDR3 coding DNA: TGTGCCTGGAGTGTGGGGGACAGGCTCTATGAAAAACTGTTTTTT.

This chain joins TRBV6-5 and TRBJ2-5, with D possibly called TRBD1 or TRBD2 (5 bases each). Trimming pared 6 bases from V and 5 bases from J, leaving 13 bases between. This CDR3 contains 13 residues. In germline, CDR1 is MNHEY, CDR2 SVGAGI. The CDR3 is CASSRGAQETQYF. CDR3 nucleotides: TGTGCCAGCAGCCGAGGGGCCCAGGAGACCCAGTACTTC.

The chain has TRBV4-3 and TRBJ2-7; D is unresolved. Germline V gives CDR1 LGHNA, CDR2 YSLEER. This CDR3 spans 15 amino acids. The V end was cut by 0 bases, the J end by 0 bases, with 9 bases between. CDR3 amino acids: CASSQEPTVSYEQYF. CDR3 nucleotide sequence: TGCGCCAGCAGCCAAGAACCGACCGTCTCCTACGAGCAGTACTTC.

The gene calls are TRBV7-2 and TRBJ1-2; D gene unclear. The CDR3 is 16 amino acids. Germline CDR1 is SGHTA and CDR2 is FQGNSA. V lost 2 bases to trimming and J lost 0 bases, with 13 bases between them. This chain's CDR3 is CASSLIPGSPNYGYTF. CDR3 bases: TGTGCCAGCAGCTTAATCCCGGGATCCCCTAACTATGGCTACACCTTC.